The 28 T cell receptor beta chains listed next were all sequenced from one sample in a study of naive and memory T cell subsets. An equimolar mix of two oligonucleotides served as the beta constant-region primer for TRBC1 and TRBC2. MiXCR, applied by TCRdb to the UMI-ligation and nested PCR reads, yields one record per CDR3 protein. This table has 100,000 or so distinct CDR3 sequences, 5.5% to 8.5% appearing once. The specimen sequenced was central memory CD4+ T cells from blood. Every receptor here comes from a human donor in good health.

This clonotype was seen a handful of times. The genes are TRBV18 and TRBJ1-2; maybe TRBD1 (6 bases). Trimming shortened V by 3 bases and J by 8 bases, and 19 bases separated the two germline ends. The CDR3 loop spans 15 amino acids. Germline V lookup: CDR1 KGHSH, CDR2 LQKENI. The CDR3 coding sequence is TGTGCCAGCTCACCCAGGAACCCGGCAGGGGAAGGCTACACCTTC. Protein sequence: CASSPRNPAGEGYTF.

This clonotype was recorded many times. The chain combines TRBV12-3 or TRBV12-4 with TRBJ1-4; 8 bases agree with TRBD1. With 3 bases clipped from V and 6 bases from J, the junction kept 3 bases outside the gene matches. The CDR3 runs 14 residues. The CDR3 DNA reads as TGTGCCAGCAGTTTGGGGACAGGCCATGAAAAACTGTTTTTT. Residues: CASSLGTGHEKLFF.

The V gene is TRBV11-2, the J gene TRBJ2-1, with 10 bases lining up with TRBD2. V lost 1 base, J lost 4 bases, and 7 bases stayed unmatched. The CDR3 is 17 residues long. CDR1 and CDR2 from the germline V gene are SGHAT and FQNNGV. The CDR3 nucleotides read TGTGCCAGCAGCTTAGGGCTAGCGGGGGCCATTTACAATGAGCAGTTCTTC. Translating gives CASSLGLAGAIYNEQFF.

This clonotype was recorded a few times. The V call is TRBV18, the J call TRBJ2-7, with no clear D. Trimming removed 4 bases at V and 6 bases at J, with 19 bases between. The CDR3 loop spans 15 amino acids. The germline CDR1 and CDR2 sequences are KGHSH and LQKENI. This CDR3 is CASSRPGLGPLEQYF. The DNA of the CDR3 is TGTGCCAGCTCACGACCGGGCCTCGGCCCTCTCGAGCAGTACTTC.

This clonotype was counted a few times. V usage is TRBV27 and J usage is TRBJ2-3; 8 bases align to TRBD1. Germline values: CDR1 MNHEY, CDR2 SMNVEV (reference sequence). The CDR3 consists of 16 residues. Trimming cost V 8 bases and J 6 bases; bases outside gene matches: 16. The CDR3 sequence: CASVPGGQAIGDTQYF. In DNA, the CDR3 is TGTGCCAGCGTGCCCGGGGGACAGGCGATCGGCGATACGCAGTATTTT.

In its sample, this clonotype was seen many times. V usage is TRBV7-8 and J usage is TRBJ2-7, with D hard to call. The germline CDR1 and CDR2 sequences are SGHVS and FQNEAQ. This CDR3 is 14 amino acids long. V was shortened by 2 bases and J by 2 bases, with 10 bases between the two germline ends. In DNA, the CDR3 is TGTGCCAGCAGCTTACGTGAGGCTACCTACGAGCAGTACTTC. This translates into CASSLREATYEQYF.

The chain carries TRBV7-6 and TRBJ2-5; no clear D. Trimming cost V 2 bases and J 4 bases, with 8 bases left between them. CDR3 length: 13 amino acids. Germline CDR1 SGHVS, CDR2 FNYEAQ. CDR3 nucleotides: TGTGCCAGCAGCTTAATGGCGGCAGAGACCCAGTACTTC. Protein sequence: CASSLMAAETQYF.

As DNA, the CDR3 is TGTGCCAGCAGCTGGGATGCTTTATCCTACGAGCAGTACTTC. It is translated as CASSWDALSYEQYF. This chain uses TRBV11-3 with TRBJ2-7; D remains unclear. Germline V lookup: CDR1 SGHNT, CDR2 YENEEA. Trimming took 4 bases from V and 1 from J, leaving 11 bases between them. CDR3 length: 14 residues.

This clonotype was seen repeatedly, ten times or more. The V call is TRBV27, the J call TRBJ1-1, with 7 bases that match TRBD1. The CDR3 covers 15 residues. After removal of 5 bases from V and 2 bases from J, the junction contained 8 bases not matched to a gene. Germline loops: CDR1 MNHEY, CDR2 SMNVEV (reference sequence). DNA of the CDR3: TGTGCCAGCAGTCCCGGGACAGTTCCAAACACTGAAGCTTTCTTT. This codes for CASSPGTVPNTEAFF.

This sequence joins TRBV4-3 and TRBJ2-4; 9 positions match TRBD2. The ends lost 0 bases at V and 15 bases at J; junction bases unmatched: 12. This CDR3 has 15 amino acids. Germline assignment: CDR1 LGHNA and CDR2 YSLEER. The CDR3 DNA sequence: TGCGCCAGCAGCCAAGATCAAACGCGACCGGGACTAGCGTACTTC. The encoded protein is CASSQDQTRPGLAYF.

This clonotype has at least ten counts. The J gene is TRBJ2-3, the V gene TRBV20-1, with D uncertain. CDR1 is DFQATT, CDR2 SNEGSKA, per germline (reference sequence). V was clipped by 5 bases and J by 4 bases, with 19 bases between them. The CDR3 consists of 15 residues. CDR3 nucleotides: TGCAGTGCTGGAGTCGGCGACTGGTACGCAGATACGCAGTATTTT. Encoded protein: CSAGVGDWYADTQYF.

This clonotype was picked up many times. J is TRBJ2-7 and V is TRBV20-1; perhaps D is TRBD1 or TRBD2 (7 bases each). Germline CDR1 is DFQATT and CDR2 is SNEGSKA (reference sequence). CDR3 length equals 14 residues. Trimming cost V 5 bases and J 6 bases, with 20 bases left between them. As DNA, the CDR3 is TGCAGTGCTTCTCCTCAGGGGGGACTACCCGAGCAGTACTTC. Residues: CSASPQGGLPEQYF.

This clonotype was seen only a few times. The chain recombines TRBV7-3 with TRBJ1-1, with D possibly matching TRBD1 (6 bases). The CDR3 runs 16 residues. The V gene's germline CDR1 is SGHTA and CDR2 FQGTGA. Trimming took off 5 bases at V and 5 bases at J, with 21 bases between the two ends. The CDR3 DNA reads as TGTGCCAGCAGCCTCGATGGGGCCAGGGGTGAAACTGAAGCTTTCTTT. Amino acids: CASSLDGARGETEAFF.

This clonotype was seen ten or more times. This chain's CDR3 is CASTDRGDSNSPLHF. CDR3 nucleotides: TGTGCCAGCACCGATCGCGGGGATAGCAATTCACCCCTCCACTTT. V and J are TRBV6-6 and TRBJ1-6; D is ambiguous. Between the trimmed V and J ends, which lost 7 bases and 7 bases, there was a span of 17 bases. Germline V gene data show CDR1 as MNHNY and CDR2 as SVGAGI (reference sequence). The CDR3 runs 15 residues.

In its sample, this clonotype was seen many times. The rearrangement links TRBV5-1 to TRBJ2-2; 9 positions agree with TRBD1. The CDR3 covers 15 residues. The V segment lost 2 bases and the J segment 6 bases; nucleotides outside the gene matches: 5. The germline CDR1 and CDR2 sequences are SGHRS and YFSETQ. Written as DNA, the CDR3 is TGCGCCAGCAGCTTACAGGGGGCCGGCGCCGGGGAGCTGTTTTTT. This gives the protein CASSLQGAGAGELFF.

In its sample, this clonotype was seen many times. V is TRBV6-2 or TRBV6-3 and J is TRBJ2-1, with D perhaps TRBD1 or TRBD2 (5 bases each). The length of the CDR3 is 14 residues. Germline V gene lookup returns CDR1 MNHEY and CDR2 SVGEGT. V was cut by 1 base and J by 7 bases, with 11 bases left in between. The CDR3 DNA sequence: TGTGCCAGCAGTTACTATTCCAGGGAGAATGAGCAGTTCTTC. This gives the protein CASSYYSRENEQFF.

This clonotype has at least ten counts. The chain employs TRBV7-9 and TRBJ2-1, with TRBD1 identical over 9 bases. Germline trimming cut 5 bases from V and 6 bases from J; bases unmatched to any gene: 11. The CDR3 runs to 16 residues. Looked up from germline, CDR1 is SEHNR and CDR2 is FQNEAQ (reference sequence). CDR3 region: CASSIYRDRVTNEQFF. For the CDR3, the DNA is TGTGCCAGCAGCATCTACCGGGACAGGGTGACCAATGAGCAGTTCTTC.

This clonotype was detected many times. The gene calls are TRBV20-1 and TRBJ1-5, with 7 bases lining up with TRBD1. V was clipped by 2 bases and J by 4 bases; unmatched bases: 5. The CDR3 sequence is 14 residues long. Germline loops: CDR1 DFQATT, CDR2 SNEGSKA (reference sequence). The CDR3 region has the DNA TGCAGTGCTAGATCCGACAGGGTTAATCAGCCCCAGCATTTT. Its translation is CSARSDRVNQPQHF.

The V gene is TRBV7-2, the J gene TRBJ1-1, with a possible D match to TRBD1 (5 bases). The CDR3 runs 15 residues. Trimming removed 0 bases from V and 0 bases from J, with 8 bases in between. Germline CDR1 is SGHTA and CDR2 is FQGNSA. CDR3 in DNA: TGTGCCAGCAGCTTAGCGGGGGGTATGAACACTGAAGCTTTCTTT. Protein product: CASSLAGGMNTEAFF.

This clonotype was counted only a few times. The V and J genes are TRBV27 and TRBJ1-3; possible D gene TRBD1, 5 bases. CDR1 is MNHEY and CDR2 is SMNVEV in the germline V gene (reference sequence). The CDR3 is made up of 13 amino acids. V was pared by 6 bases and J by 4 bases, with 10 bases between. The CDR3 nucleotides are TGTGCCAGCAGCTGGGACGCGGGAAACACCATATATTTT. It translates to CASSWDAGNTIYF.

This clonotype was seen repeatedly, ten times or more. This chain connects TRBV11-2 to TRBJ2-7, with D perhaps TRBD1 (6 bases). Per germline, CDR1 SGHAT and CDR2 FQNNGV. The CDR3 sequence is 15 residues long. Trimming removed 0 bases at V and 3 bases at J, with 12 bases between. The CDR3 reads CASSLEAQGNYEQYF. The CDR3 bases are TGTGCCAGCAGCTTAGAGGCACAGGGAAACTACGAGCAGTACTTC.

This clonotype was counted many times. The V call is TRBV6-5, the J call TRBJ2-3; D might be TRBD2 (6 bases). This CDR3 region has 14 residues. CDR1 MNHEY and CDR2 SVGAGI come from the germline V gene. V was shortened by 6 bases and J by 2 bases, with 12 bases between the two germline ends. CDR3 in DNA: TGTGCCAGCAGATGGCGGGACGTCACAGATACGCAGTATTTT. Protein sequence: CASRWRDVTDTQYF.

This clonotype was counted only a few times. The gene calls are TRBV6-6 and TRBJ2-3; unclear D gene. The germline V gene has CDR1 MNHNY and CDR2 SVGAGI (reference sequence). The V end lost 6 bases, the J end lost 6 bases, and 10 bases lay between the germline ends. This CDR3 has 12 residues. This CDR3 is CASSPSLDTQYF. The CDR3 DNA reads as TGTGCCAGCAGCCCTAGTTTGGATACGCAGTATTTT.

Ten or more counts support this clonotype. The CDR3 loop is CASSISGLVSDTQYF. CDR3 nucleotide sequence: TGCGCCAGCAGTATATCAGGTTTAGTCTCAGATACGCAGTATTTT. The J gene is TRBJ2-3, the V gene TRBV5-1, with D unclear. Trimming stripped 5 bases from V and 4 bases from J, with 17 bases between. In germline, CDR1 is SGHRS, CDR2 YFSETQ. The CDR3 has 15 amino acids.

There are many counts of this clonotype. The V gene is TRBV10-3, the J gene TRBJ2-7; D perhaps matches TRBD2 (6 bases). This CDR3 region has 14 residues. Germline V gene lookup returns CDR1 ENHRY and CDR2 SYGVKD. V lost 3 bases and J 6 bases, leaving 15 bases between the germline ends. The CDR3 coding sequence is TGTGCCATCAGTGAACGGCAGGGAGGAGGCGAGCAGTACTTC. Translated: CAISERQGGGEQYF.

This clonotype showed up many times. This rearrangement joins TRBV30 to TRBJ1-2, with 7 positions matching TRBD1. Germline CDR1 is GTSNPN and CDR2 is SVGIG (reference sequence). The CDR3 sequence is 13 residues long. V shed 4 bases and J 6 bases; nucleotides not matched to a gene: 8. The CDR3 loop reads CAWKRSTGDGYTF. The CDR3 DNA is TGTGCCTGGAAGAGATCAACAGGGGATGGCTACACCTTC.

In this sample, this clonotype turned up many times. The chain has TRBV4-3 and TRBJ1-1; D not resolved. CDR1 is LGHNA, CDR2 YSLEER, per germline. Between the trimmed V and J ends, which lost 1 base and 1 base, there was a span of 16 bases. There are 17 residues in the CDR3. In DNA, the CDR3 is TGCGCCAGCAGCCAAGGTGCGGGTCGCGGGAAGAACACTGAAGCTTTCTTT. Translated, it gives CASSQGAGRGKNTEAFF.

This clonotype was detected ten times or more. This rearrangement joins TRBV3-1 to TRBJ1-2, with TRBD1 matching over 7 bases. The CDR3 has 14 residues. The junction had 7 bases not matched to a gene; V was cut back by 4 bases and J by 5 bases. Germline assignment: CDR1 LGHDT and CDR2 YNNKEL (reference sequence). As DNA, the CDR3 is TGTGCCAGCAGCCTTTCCAGGGGGAATTATGGCTACACCTTC. Translating gives CASSLSRGNYGYTF.